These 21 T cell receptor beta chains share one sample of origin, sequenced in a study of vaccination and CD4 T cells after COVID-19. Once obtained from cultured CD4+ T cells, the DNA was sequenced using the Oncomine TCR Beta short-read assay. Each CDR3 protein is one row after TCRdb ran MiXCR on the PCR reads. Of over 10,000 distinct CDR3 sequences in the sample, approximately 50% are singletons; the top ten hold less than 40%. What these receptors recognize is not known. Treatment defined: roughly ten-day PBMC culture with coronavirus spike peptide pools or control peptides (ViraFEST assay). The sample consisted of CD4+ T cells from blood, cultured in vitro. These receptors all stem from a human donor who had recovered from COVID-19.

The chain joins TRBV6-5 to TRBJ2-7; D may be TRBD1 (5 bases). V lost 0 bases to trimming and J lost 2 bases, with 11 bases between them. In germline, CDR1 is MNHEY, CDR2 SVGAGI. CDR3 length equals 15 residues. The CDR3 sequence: CASSYSVKGTYEQYF. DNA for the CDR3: TGTGCCAGCAGTTACTCGGTCAAGGGGACCTACGAGCAGTACTTC.

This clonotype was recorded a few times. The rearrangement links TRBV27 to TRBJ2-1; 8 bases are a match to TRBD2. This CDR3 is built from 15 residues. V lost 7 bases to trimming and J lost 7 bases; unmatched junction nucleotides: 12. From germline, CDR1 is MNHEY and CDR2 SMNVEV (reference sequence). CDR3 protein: CASTQGLEFGNEQFF. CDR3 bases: TGTGCCAGCACCCAGGGACTAGAATTCGGGAATGAGCAGTTCTTC.

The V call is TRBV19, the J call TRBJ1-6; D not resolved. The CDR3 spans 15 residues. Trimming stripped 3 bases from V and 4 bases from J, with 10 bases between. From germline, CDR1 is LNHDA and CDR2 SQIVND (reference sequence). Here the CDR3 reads CASSMVAGYNSPLHF. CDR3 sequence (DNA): TGTGCCAGTAGTATGGTAGCGGGGTATAATTCACCCCTCCACTTT.

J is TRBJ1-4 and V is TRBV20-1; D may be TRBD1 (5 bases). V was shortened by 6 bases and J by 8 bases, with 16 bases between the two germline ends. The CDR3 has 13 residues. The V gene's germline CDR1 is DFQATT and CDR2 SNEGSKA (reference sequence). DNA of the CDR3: TGCAGTGCCCCGGGGGGAGCCCGGGAAAAACTGTTTTTT. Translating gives CSAPGGAREKLFF.

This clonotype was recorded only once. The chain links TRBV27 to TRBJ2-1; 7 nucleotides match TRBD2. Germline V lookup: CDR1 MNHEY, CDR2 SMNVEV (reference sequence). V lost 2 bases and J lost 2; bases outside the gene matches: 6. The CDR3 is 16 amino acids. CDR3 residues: CASSLLGEGTYNEQFF. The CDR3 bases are TGTGCCAGCAGTTTACTTGGGGAGGGGACCTACAATGAGCAGTTCTTC.

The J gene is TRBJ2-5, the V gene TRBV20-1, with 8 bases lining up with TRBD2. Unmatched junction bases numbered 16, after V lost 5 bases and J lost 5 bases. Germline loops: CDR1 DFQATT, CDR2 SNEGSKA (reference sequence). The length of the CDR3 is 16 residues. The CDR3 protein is CSAPQVGTRLGETQYF. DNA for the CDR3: TGCAGTGCTCCTCAAGTGGGGACTAGGCTTGGTGAGACCCAGTACTTC.

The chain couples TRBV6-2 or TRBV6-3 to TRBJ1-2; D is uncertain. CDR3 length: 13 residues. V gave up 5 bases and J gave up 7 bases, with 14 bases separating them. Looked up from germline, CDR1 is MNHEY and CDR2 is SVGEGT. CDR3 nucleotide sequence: TGTGCCAGCAGTCCCCGACCTGGAGCTGGCTACACCTTC. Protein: CASSPRPGAGYTF.

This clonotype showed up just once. For the CDR3, the DNA is TGTGCCAGCAGTCCTAGCGGGAGCCCCTACGAGCAGTACTTC. This gives the protein CASSPSGSPYEQYF. V and J are TRBV27 and TRBJ2-7; 10 nucleotides align to TRBD2. Trimming cost V 5 bases and J 2 bases; bases outside gene matches: 3. There are 14 residues in the CDR3. Germline V gene sequence: CDR1 MNHEY, CDR2 SMNVEV (reference sequence).

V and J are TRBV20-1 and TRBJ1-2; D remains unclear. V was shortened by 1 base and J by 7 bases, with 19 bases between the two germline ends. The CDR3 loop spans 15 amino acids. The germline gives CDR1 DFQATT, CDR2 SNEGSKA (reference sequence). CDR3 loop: CSARAWDKVGSGYTF. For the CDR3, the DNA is TGCAGTGCTAGAGCCTGGGATAAAGTAGGAAGTGGCTACACCTTC.

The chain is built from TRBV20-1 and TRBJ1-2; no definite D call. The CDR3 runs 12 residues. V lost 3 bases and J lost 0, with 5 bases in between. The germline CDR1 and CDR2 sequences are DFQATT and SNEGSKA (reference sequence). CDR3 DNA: TGCAGTGCTAGTGAGACTAACTATGGCTACACCTTC. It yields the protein CSASETNYGYTF.

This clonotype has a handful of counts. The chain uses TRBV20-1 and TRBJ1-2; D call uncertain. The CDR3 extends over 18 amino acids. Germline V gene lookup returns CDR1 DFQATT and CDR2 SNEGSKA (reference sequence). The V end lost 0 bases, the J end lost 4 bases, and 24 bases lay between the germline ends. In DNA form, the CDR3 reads TGCAGTGCTAGAGAACTCATACTCCTCGGCGCTCGACCCTATGGCTACACCTTC. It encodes CSARELILLGARPYGYTF.

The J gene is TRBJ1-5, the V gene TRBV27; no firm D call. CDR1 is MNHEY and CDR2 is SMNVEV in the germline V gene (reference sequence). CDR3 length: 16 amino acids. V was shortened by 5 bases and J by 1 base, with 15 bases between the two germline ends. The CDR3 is CASSPLEGRSNQPQHF. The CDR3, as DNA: TGTGCCAGCAGTCCCTTAGAGGGCCGGAGCAATCAGCCCCAGCATTTT.

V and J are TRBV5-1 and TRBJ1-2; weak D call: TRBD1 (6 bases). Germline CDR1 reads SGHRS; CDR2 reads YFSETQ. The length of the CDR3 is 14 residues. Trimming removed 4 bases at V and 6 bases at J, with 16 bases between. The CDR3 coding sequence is TGCGCCAGCAGCAAACTGACGGGGGGCGATGGCTACACCTTC. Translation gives CASSKLTGGDGYTF.

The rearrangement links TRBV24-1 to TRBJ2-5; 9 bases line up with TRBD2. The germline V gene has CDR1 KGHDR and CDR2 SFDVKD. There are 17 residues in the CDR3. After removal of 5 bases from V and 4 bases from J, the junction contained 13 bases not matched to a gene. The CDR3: CATSAPGGREGPETQYF. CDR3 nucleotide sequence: TGTGCCACCAGTGCTCCTGGAGGGCGGGAGGGCCCAGAGACCCAGTACTTC.

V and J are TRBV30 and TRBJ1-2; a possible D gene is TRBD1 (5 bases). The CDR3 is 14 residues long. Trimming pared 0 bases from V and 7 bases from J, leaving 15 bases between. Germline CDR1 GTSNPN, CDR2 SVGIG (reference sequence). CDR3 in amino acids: CAWSVQRGESGYTF. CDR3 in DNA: TGTGCCTGGAGTGTACAGAGAGGGGAGAGTGGCTACACCTTC.

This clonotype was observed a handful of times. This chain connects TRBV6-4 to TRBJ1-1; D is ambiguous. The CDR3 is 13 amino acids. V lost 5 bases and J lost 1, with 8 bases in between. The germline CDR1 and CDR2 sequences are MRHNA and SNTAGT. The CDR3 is CASSRQENTEAFF. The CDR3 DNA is TGTGCCAGCAGTCGCCAGGAGAACACTGAAGCTTTCTTT.

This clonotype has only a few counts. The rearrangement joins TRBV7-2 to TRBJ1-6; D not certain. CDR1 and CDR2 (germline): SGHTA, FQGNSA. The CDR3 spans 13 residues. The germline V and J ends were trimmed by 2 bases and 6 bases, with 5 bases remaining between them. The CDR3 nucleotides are TGTGCCAGCAGCTTACCGGGTAATTCACCCCTCCACTTT. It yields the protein CASSLPGNSPLHF. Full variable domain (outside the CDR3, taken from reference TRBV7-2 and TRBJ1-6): GAGVSQSPSNKVTEKGKDVELRCDPISGHTALYWYRQSLGQGLEFLIYFQGNSAPDKSGLPSDRFSAERTGGSVSTLTIQRTQQEDSAVYLCASSLPGNSPLHFGNGTRLTVT.

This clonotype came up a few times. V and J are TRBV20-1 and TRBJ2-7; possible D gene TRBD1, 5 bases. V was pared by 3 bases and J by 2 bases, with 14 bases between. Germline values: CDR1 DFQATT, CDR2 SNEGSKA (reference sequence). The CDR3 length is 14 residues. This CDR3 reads CSARLSGRAYEQYF. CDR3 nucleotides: TGCAGTGCTAGGCTGTCGGGCAGGGCCTACGAGCAGTACTTC.

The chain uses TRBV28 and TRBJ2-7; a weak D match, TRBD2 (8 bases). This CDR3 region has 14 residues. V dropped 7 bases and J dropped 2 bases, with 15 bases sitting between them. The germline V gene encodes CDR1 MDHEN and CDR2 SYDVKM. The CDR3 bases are TGTGCCAGCATCTCCGGGAGGGGGCCCTACGAGCAGTACTTC. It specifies CASISGRGPYEQYF.

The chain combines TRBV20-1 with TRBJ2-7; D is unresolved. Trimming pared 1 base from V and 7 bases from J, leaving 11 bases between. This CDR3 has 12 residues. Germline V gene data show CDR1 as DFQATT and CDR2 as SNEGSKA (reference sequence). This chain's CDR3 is CSARGETWEQYF. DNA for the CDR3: TGCAGTGCTAGAGGTGAAACGTGGGAGCAGTACTTC.

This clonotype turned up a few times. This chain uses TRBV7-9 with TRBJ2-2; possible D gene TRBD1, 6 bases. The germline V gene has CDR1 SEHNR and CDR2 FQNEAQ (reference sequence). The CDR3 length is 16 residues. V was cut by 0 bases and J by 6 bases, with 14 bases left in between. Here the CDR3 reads CASSLAMGAQSGELFF. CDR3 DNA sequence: TGTGCCAGCAGCTTAGCGATGGGGGCCCAATCCGGGGAGCTGTTTTTT.